One sample yielded the 26 T cell receptor beta chains listed below, sequenced in a study of low-dose radiotherapy and immunotherapy resistance in tumors. With TRAV- and TRBV-specific primers, first-strand cDNA was made, covering the alpha and beta chains. PCR amplification of the TCRs was performed with Phusion for 20 to 25 PCR cycles, and it relied on a constant-region primer together with a V-primer adapter. TCRdb reanalysed the reads using MiXCR and keeps one entry per CDR3 protein. The table includes 35,000 to 50,000 distinct CDR3 sequences, less than 25% detected once. Time point noted: after trial treatment. Treatment in this sample: LDRT plus nivolumab, ipilimumab, low-dose cyclophosphamide and aspirin (RACIN trial). Source: PBMCs, taken after low-dose radiotherapy plus immunotherapy. The receptor set was obtained from a female donor with ovarian cancer.

The sample holds many counts of this clonotype. The rearrangement uses TRBV30 and TRBJ1-3, with no clear D. In germline, CDR1 is GTSNPN, CDR2 SVGIG (reference sequence). Trimming took 0 bases from V and 2 from J, leaving 17 bases between them. The CDR3 is made up of 17 amino acids. As DNA, the CDR3 is TGTGCCTGGAGTGTAACCGGTGGCTTGGGTCCTGGAAACACCATATATTTT. Encoded protein: CAWSVTGGLGPGNTIYF. The variable domain in full, completed from reference TRBV30 and TRBJ1-3, reads SQTIHQWPATLVQPVGSPLSLECTVEGTSNPNLYWYRQAAGRGLQLLFYSVGIGQISSEVPQNLSASRPQDRQFILSSKKLLLSDSGFYLCAWSVTGGLGPGNTIYFGEGSWLTVV.

The chain links TRBV3-1 to TRBJ1-2; D is ambiguous. V lost 6 bases and J lost 2, with 13 bases in between. CDR3 length: 14 amino acids. Germline CDR1 is LGHDT and CDR2 is YNNKEL (reference sequence). The CDR3 nucleotides read TGTGCCAGCAGTCCCAGCGGAGGGAACTATGGCTACACCTTC. It codes for CASSPSGGNYGYTF.

This clonotype was found once. The gene calls are TRBV11-3 and TRBJ1-1; TRBD1 might be the D (6 bases). This CDR3 is 17 amino acids long. Germline V CDR1 and CDR2: SGHNT, YENEEA. Deletions cut 3 bases from V and 0 bases from J, with 17 bases between. The CDR3 DNA sequence: TGTGCCAGCAGCTTCGCACCCCGGACAGCCGTGAACACTGAAGCTTTCTTT. This sequence encodes CASSFAPRTAVNTEAFF.

This clonotype was counted ten times or more. This chain connects TRBV10-2 to TRBJ2-3; 7 bases align to TRBD2. The germline V gene has CDR1 WSHSY and CDR2 SAAADI. Germline trimming cut 8 bases from V and 5 bases from J; bases unmatched to any gene: 4. This CDR3 region has 12 residues. The CDR3 is CASGGGGDTQYF. The CDR3 DNA reads TGCGCCAGCGGGGGGGGAGGAGATACGCAGTATTTT.

The V and J genes are TRBV7-9 and TRBJ2-7, with D tentatively TRBD2 (5 bases). V lost 5 bases and J 3 bases, leaving 20 bases between the germline ends. The CDR3 is 16 amino acids. The germline gives CDR1 SEHNR, CDR2 FQNEAQ (reference sequence). As DNA, the CDR3 is TGTGCCAGCAGCCCCGGGTGGTCGATCGGGGTCTACGAGCAGTACTTC. This sequence encodes CASSPGWSIGVYEQYF.

This clonotype was detected many times. In DNA form, the CDR3 reads TGTGCCAGCAGCCGTAAAGCGGGAAGCTACAATGAGCAGTTCTTC. This gives the protein CASSRKAGSYNEQFF. V is TRBV12-3 or TRBV12-4 and J is TRBJ2-1; TRBD2 matches 7 bases. The CDR3 runs 15 residues. With V trimmed by 6 bases and J by 3 bases, 8 bases remained unmatched.

On this clonotype itself: The likely explanation is a read error, given a far larger clone one base away. This chain joins TRBV20-1 and TRBJ2-7, with TRBD2 matching 10 bases. Germline trimming cut 3 bases from V and 7 bases from J; bases unmatched to any gene: 18. Germline V gene data show CDR1 as DFQATT and CDR2 as SNEGSKA (reference sequence). The length of the CDR3 is 17 residues. The CDR3: CSASVLAGPSSYNEQYF. Written as DNA, the CDR3 is TGCAGTGCTAGCGTACTAGCGGGGCCCAGCTCCTACAATGAGCAGTACTTC.

The J gene is TRBJ1-1, the V gene TRBV3-1, with D perhaps TRBD1 (5 bases). V was pared by 4 bases and J by 3 bases, with 12 bases between. Germline V gives CDR1 LGHDT, CDR2 YNNKEL (reference sequence). This CDR3 comprises 14 residues. In DNA form, the CDR3 reads TGTGCCAGCAGCCCCCGCCAGGGCGACACTGAAGCTTTCTTT. It specifies CASSPRQGDTEAFF.

This clonotype showed up many times. In DNA form, the CDR3 reads TGTGCCAGTAGTATACGGGAGGATCAGCCCCAGCATTTT. This sequence encodes CASSIREDQPQHF. The rearrangement joins TRBV19 to TRBJ1-5; no clear D. CDR3 length: 13 amino acids. V was trimmed by 2 bases and J by 5 bases, leaving 7 bases between them. CDR1 LNHDA and CDR2 SQIVND come from the germline V gene (reference sequence).

With respect to this clonotype: A far bigger clonotype differs at one base, so this is likely a read error. V and J are TRBV29-1 and TRBJ2-1, with D maybe TRBD1 (5 bases). The V end was cut by 0 bases, the J end by 10 bases, with 19 bases between. CDR1 is SQVTM, CDR2 ANQGSEA, per germline. The CDR3 totals 15 residues. CDR3 bases: TGCAGCGTTGAAGATCGCGAGAGTGGGGCCTACGAGCAGTTCTTC. This codes for CSVEDRESGAYEQFF.

This clonotype has ten or more counts. This rearrangement joins TRBV2 to TRBJ1-2, with 10 bases identical to TRBD1. The trim removed 6 bases at V and 3 bases at J, leaving 4 bases unmatched. The CDR3 length is 14 residues. Germline V gene data show CDR1 as SNHLY and CDR2 as FYNNEI. In DNA form, the CDR3 reads TGTGCCAGCAGGACAGGGGGCCCGTACTATGGCTACACCTTC. Encoded protein: CASRTGGPYYGYTF.

This clonotype occurred many times. The chain links TRBV5-1 to TRBJ2-1; TRBD2 is a possible D gene (6 bases). V lost 4 bases and J 15 bases, leaving 17 bases between the germline ends. Looked up from germline, CDR1 is SGHRS and CDR2 is YFSETQ. The CDR3 is made up of 12 amino acids. CDR3 region: CASSPPPGDWFF. The CDR3 bases are TGCGCCAGCAGCCCACCTCCGGGGGATTGGTTCTTC.

This chain uses TRBV5-4 with TRBJ2-3; TRBD1 matches 9 bases. CDR1 is SGHNT, CDR2 YYREEE, per germline (reference sequence). This CDR3 contains 16 residues. With V trimmed by 4 bases and J by 6 bases, 12 bases remained unmatched. DNA of the CDR3: TGTGCCAGCAGCCTAAAGGACAGGGGAGGGGCGGATACGCAGTATTTT. It codes for CASSLKDRGGADTQYF.

There are many counts of this clonotype. The chain recombines TRBV2 with TRBJ1-2; 7 nucleotides agree with TRBD1. Germline V gene data show CDR1 as SNHLY and CDR2 as FYNNEI. CDR3 length: 13 residues. With 5 bases clipped from V and 8 bases from J, the junction kept 8 bases outside the gene matches. Here the CDR3 reads CASSTRGRKGYTF. Here the CDR3 DNA reads TGTGCCAGCAGTACCAGGGGGAGGAAAGGCTACACCTTC.

Judged by abundance, this clonotype is medium-sized (0.01 to 0.1%). The rearrangement joins TRBV12-5 to TRBJ2-1; D ambiguous. The CDR3 runs 11 residues. Trimming cost V 1 base and J 10 bases, with 5 bases left between them. The germline gives CDR1 LGHNT, CDR2 FRNRAP. The CDR3 region is CASGLAAEQFF. CDR3 DNA sequence: TGTGCTAGTGGTTTGGCCGCAGAGCAGTTCTTC. Together with reference TRBV12-5 and TRBJ2-1, the CDR3 gives the full variable domain: DARVTQTPRHKVTEMGQEVTMRCQPILGHNTVFWYRQTMMQGLELLAYFRNRAPLDDSGMPKDRFSAEMPDATLATLKIQPSEPRDSAVYFCASGLAAEQFFGPGTRLTVL.

There are many counts of this clonotype. The chain uses TRBV7-2 and TRBJ1-1; D is undetermined. This CDR3 comprises 11 residues. V lost 4 bases, J lost 6 bases, and 6 bases lay in between. CDR1 and CDR2 (germline): SGHTA, FQGNSA. DNA for the CDR3: TGTGCCAGCAGCTGGGCGGCTGAAGCTTTCTTT. As protein: CASSWAAEAFF.

This clonotype was observed many times. This CDR3 is CASSLKQGGGEQYF. Here the CDR3 DNA reads TGCGCCAGCAGCCTGAAGCAGGGGGGGGGAGAGCAGTACTTC. The V call is TRBV4-1, the J call TRBJ2-7, with D perhaps assigned TRBD1 or TRBD2 (7 bases each). Germline V gives CDR1 MGHRA, CDR2 YSYEKL. Trimming removed 4 bases from V and 7 bases from J, with 17 bases in between. The CDR3 is 14 residues long.

This clonotype was seen ten or more times. The chain employs TRBV12-3 or TRBV12-4 and TRBJ1-2; a weak D match, TRBD1 (5 bases). The ends were cut back, 2 bases at V and 9 bases at J, with 10 bases in the middle. The CDR3 has 12 amino acids. The CDR3 nucleotides read TGTGCCAGCAGTTTACGCGGGGCAAGCTACACCTTC. This encodes CASSLRGASYTF.

This clonotype was detected ten times or more. The CDR3 is CASSGGKGTDTQYF. CDR3 DNA: TGTGCCAGCAGCGGGGGGAAGGGCACAGATACGCAGTATTTT. The chain combines TRBV7-3 with TRBJ2-3; a possible D gene is TRBD2 (6 bases). This CDR3 spans 14 amino acids. V was pared by 5 bases and J by 1 base, with 10 bases between. Germline lookup yields CDR1 SGHTA and CDR2 FQGTGA. The full variable domain, in which reference TRBV7-3 and TRBJ2-3 provide the parts outside the CDR3, is GAGVSQTPSNKVTEKGKYVELRCDPISGHTALYWYRQSLGQGPEFLIYFQGTGAADDSGLPNDRFFAVRPEGSVSTLKIQRTERGDSAVYLCASSGGKGTDTQYFGPGTRLTVL.

The J gene is TRBJ2-1, the V gene TRBV29-1; D not certain. CDR1 is SQVTM, CDR2 ANQGSEA, per germline. The germline V and J ends were trimmed by 7 bases and 9 bases, with 19 bases remaining between them. CDR3 length equals 13 residues. The chain's CDR3 is CSAAATGWGEQFF. For the CDR3, the DNA is TGCAGCGCGGCGGCCACGGGTTGGGGTGAGCAGTTCTTC.

This clonotype was found many times. This sequence joins TRBV5-1 and TRBJ2-1; TRBD2 matches 10 bases. The length of the CDR3 is 14 residues. V shed 5 bases, J shed 5 bases, and the junction held 4 bases outside the gene matches. From germline, CDR1 is SGHRS and CDR2 YFSETQ. Written as DNA, the CDR3 is TGCGCCAGCAGGAGGACTAGCGGTAACAATGAGCAGTTCTTC. Residues: CASRRTSGNNEQFF.

The CDR3 reads CASSQGLGTGAYNEQFF. CDR3 DNA sequence: TGCGCCAGCAGCCAAGGCCTCGGGACAGGGGCCTACAATGAGCAGTTCTTC. The gene calls are TRBV5-1 and TRBJ2-1; 10 bases agree with TRBD1. Germline trimming cut 4 bases from V and 2 bases from J; bases unmatched to any gene: 9. CDR3 size: 17 residues. Germline CDR1 reads SGHRS; CDR2 reads YFSETQ.

This clonotype was recorded at least ten times. V is TRBV6-2 or TRBV6-3 and J is TRBJ2-3; 8 bases align to TRBD2. CDR1 is MNHEY, CDR2 SVGEGT, per germline. The CDR3 is 15 residues long. The trim removed 5 bases at V and 1 base at J, leaving 5 bases unmatched. The CDR3 region has the DNA TGTGCCAGCAGTCCGGGACTAGACGGCACAGATACGCAGTATTTT. It translates to CASSPGLDGTDTQYF.

The chain couples TRBV20-1 to TRBJ2-2, with TRBD2 matching 9 bases. CDR1 DFQATT and CDR2 SNEGSKA come from the germline V gene (reference sequence). The length of the CDR3 is 16 residues. The trim removed 5 bases at V and 6 bases at J, leaving 13 bases unmatched. The CDR3 nucleotides read TGCAGTGCTCGACCAAAACGGGGACTAGCAGCCGGGGAGCTGTTTTTT. Protein sequence: CSARPKRGLAAGELFF.

Ten or more counts support this clonotype. The CDR3 region has the DNA TGCAGCGTTGGGACGATTGATAACACCTTC. It yields the protein CSVGTIDNTF. The V gene is TRBV29-1, the J gene TRBJ1-2; D uncertain. Germline lookup yields CDR1 SQVTM and CDR2 ANQGSEA. Trimming removed 4 bases from V and 12 bases from J, with 12 bases in between. The CDR3 is 10 amino acids.

This sequence joins TRBV2 and TRBJ2-5; D gene uncertain. Trimming removed 5 bases from V and 3 bases from J, with 4 bases in between. The germline V gene encodes CDR1 SNHLY and CDR2 FYNNEI. CDR3 length: 11 residues. For the CDR3, the DNA is TGTGCCAGCAGTTGGGAAGAGACCCAGTACTTC. Translated: CASSWEETQYF.